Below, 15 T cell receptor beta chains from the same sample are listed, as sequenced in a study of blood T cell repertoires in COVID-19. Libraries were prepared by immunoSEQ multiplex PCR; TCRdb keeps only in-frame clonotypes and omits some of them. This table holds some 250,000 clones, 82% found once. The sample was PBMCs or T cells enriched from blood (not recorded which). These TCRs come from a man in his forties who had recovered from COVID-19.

The CDR3 here is CASSIQQGVSGELFF. The CDR3 region has the DNA TGTGCCAGTAGTATTCAACAGGGAGTATCCGGGGAGCTGTTTTTT. The chain has TRBV19 and TRBJ2-2; the D gene is possibly TRBD1 (6 bases). CDR1 and CDR2 (germline): LNHDA, SQIVND (reference sequence). The CDR3 covers 15 residues. V lost 3 bases to trimming and J lost 6 bases, with 14 bases between them.

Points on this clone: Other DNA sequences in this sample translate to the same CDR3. CDR3 protein: CASSVGTSGTYEQYF. Written as DNA, the CDR3 is TGTGCCAGCAGCGTGGGGACTAGCGGGACCTACGAGCAGTACTTC. The rearrangement joins TRBV9 to TRBJ2-7; 13 bases line up with TRBD2. Germline V gives CDR1 SGDLS, CDR2 YYNGEE. The J segment lost 2 bases and the V segment lost 2 bases, leaving 1 base of the junction unmatched. The CDR3 runs 15 residues.

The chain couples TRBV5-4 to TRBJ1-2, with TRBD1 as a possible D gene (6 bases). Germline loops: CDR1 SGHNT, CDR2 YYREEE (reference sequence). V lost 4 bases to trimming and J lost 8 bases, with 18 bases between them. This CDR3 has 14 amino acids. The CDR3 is CASSPPTGGGGYTF. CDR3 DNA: TGTGCCAGCAGCCCACCGACAGGCGGGGGCGGCTACACCTTC.

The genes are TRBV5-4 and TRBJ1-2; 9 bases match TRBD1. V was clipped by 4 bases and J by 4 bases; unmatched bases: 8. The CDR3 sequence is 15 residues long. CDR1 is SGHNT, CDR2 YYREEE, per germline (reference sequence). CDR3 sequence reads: CASSTGTGTLYGYTF. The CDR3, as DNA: TGTGCCAGCAGCACAGGGACAGGGACGCTCTATGGCTACACCTTC.

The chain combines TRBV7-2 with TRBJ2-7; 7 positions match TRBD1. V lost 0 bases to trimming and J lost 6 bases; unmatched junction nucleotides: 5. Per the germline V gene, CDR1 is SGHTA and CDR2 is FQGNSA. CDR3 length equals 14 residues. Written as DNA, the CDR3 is TGTGCCAGCAGCTTAGCGAAGGGGGACAGCGAGCAGTACTTC. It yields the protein CASSLAKGDSEQYF.

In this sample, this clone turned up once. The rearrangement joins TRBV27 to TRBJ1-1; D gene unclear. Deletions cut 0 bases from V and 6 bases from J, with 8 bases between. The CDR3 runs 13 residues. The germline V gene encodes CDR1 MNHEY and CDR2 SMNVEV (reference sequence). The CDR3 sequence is CASSLSSVAEAFF. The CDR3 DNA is TGTGCCAGCAGTTTATCGTCCGTCGCTGAAGCTTTCTTT.

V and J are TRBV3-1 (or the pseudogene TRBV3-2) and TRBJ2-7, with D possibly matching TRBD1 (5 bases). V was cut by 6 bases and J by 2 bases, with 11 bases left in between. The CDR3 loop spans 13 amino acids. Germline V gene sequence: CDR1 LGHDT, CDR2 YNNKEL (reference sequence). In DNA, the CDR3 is TGTGCCAGCAGTAAGACAGCCCCCTACGAGCAGTACTTC. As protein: CASSKTAPYEQYF.

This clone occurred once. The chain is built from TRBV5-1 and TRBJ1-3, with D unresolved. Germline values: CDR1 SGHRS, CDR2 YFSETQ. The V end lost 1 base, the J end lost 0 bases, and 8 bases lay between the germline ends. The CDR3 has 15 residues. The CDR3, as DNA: TGCGCCAGCAGCTTGAAAGGAGACTCTGGAAACACCATATATTTT. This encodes CASSLKGDSGNTIYF.

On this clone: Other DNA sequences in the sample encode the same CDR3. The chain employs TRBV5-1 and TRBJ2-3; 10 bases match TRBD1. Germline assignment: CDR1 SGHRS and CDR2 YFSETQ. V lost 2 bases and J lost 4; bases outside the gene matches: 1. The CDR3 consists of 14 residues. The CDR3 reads CASSFGTGADTQYF. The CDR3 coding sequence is TGCGCCAGCAGCTTTGGGACAGGGGCAGATACGCAGTATTTT.

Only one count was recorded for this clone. Written as DNA, the CDR3 is TGTGCCAGCAGCCGGAATCAGCCCCAGCATTTT. Translated, it gives CASSRNQPQHF. This sequence joins TRBV28 and TRBJ1-5, with D hard to call. Trimming removed 6 bases at V and 4 bases at J, with 4 bases between. Germline loops: CDR1 MDHEN, CDR2 SYDVKM. The CDR3 consists of 11 residues.

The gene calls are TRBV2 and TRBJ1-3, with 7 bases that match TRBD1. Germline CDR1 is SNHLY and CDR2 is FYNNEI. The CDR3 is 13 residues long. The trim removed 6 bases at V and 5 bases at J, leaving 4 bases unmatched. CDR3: CASSPGQRNTIYF. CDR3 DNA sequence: TGTGCCAGCAGCCCGGGACAGCGAAACACCATATATTTT.

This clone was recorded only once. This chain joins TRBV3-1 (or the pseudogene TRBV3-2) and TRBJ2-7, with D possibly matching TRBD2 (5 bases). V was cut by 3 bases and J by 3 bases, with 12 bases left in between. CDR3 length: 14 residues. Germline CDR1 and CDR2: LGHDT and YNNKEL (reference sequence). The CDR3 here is CASSQRQEGYEQYF. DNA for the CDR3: TGTGCCAGCAGCCAGCGACAAGAGGGCTACGAGCAGTACTTC.

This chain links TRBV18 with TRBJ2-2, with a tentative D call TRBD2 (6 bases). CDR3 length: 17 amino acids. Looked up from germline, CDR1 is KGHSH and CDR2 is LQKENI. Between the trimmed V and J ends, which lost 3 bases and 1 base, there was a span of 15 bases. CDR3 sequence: CASSPRRDRGNTGELFF. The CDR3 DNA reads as TGTGCCAGCTCACCCCGGAGGGATCGGGGGAACACCGGGGAGCTGTTTTTT.

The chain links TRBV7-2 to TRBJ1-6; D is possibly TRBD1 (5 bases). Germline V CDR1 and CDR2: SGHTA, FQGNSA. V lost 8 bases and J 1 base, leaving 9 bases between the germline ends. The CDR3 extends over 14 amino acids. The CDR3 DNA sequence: TGTGCCAGCGGGGGAGGATCCTATAATTCACCCCTCCACTTT. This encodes CASGGGSYNSPLHF.

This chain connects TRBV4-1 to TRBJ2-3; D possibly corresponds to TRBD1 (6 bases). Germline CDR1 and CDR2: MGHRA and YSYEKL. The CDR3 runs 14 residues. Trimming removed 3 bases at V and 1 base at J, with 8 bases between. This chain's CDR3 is CASSHSGGTDTQYF. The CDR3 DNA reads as TGCGCCAGCAGCCACTCAGGGGGCACAGATACGCAGTATTTT.